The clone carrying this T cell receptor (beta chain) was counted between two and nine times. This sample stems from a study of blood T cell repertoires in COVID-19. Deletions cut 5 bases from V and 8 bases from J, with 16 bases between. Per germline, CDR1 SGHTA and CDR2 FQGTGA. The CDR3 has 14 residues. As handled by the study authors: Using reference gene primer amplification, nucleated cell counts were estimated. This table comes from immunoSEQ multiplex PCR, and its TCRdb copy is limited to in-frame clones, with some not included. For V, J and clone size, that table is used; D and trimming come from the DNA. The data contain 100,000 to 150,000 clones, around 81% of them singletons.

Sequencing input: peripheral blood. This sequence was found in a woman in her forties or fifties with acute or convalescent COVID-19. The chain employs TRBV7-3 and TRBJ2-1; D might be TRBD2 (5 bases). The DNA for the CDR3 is TGTGCCAGCAGCCTAGGACTGGCTCCAGATGAGCAGTTCTTC. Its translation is CASSLGLAPDEQFF.